What follows are 16 T cell receptor beta chains derived from one specimen sequenced in a study of blood T cell repertoires in COVID-19. Method: immunoSEQ multiplex PCR; TCRdb's copy keeps in-frame clones and lacks some. The table has 200,000 to 250,000 clones, approximately 83% seen once; the top ten hold around 6.8%. Sequencing input: peripheral blood. The receptors come from a woman in her 50s with acute or convalescent COVID-19.

The chain combines TRBV5-1 with TRBJ2-5; the match to TRBD1 covers 9 bases. The CDR3 sequence is 14 residues long. Germline lookup yields CDR1 SGHRS and CDR2 YFSETQ. J lost 5 bases, V lost 4 bases, and 6 bases had no gene match. CDR3 nucleotides: TGCGCCAGCAGCCCCTACAGGGGGCGGGAGACCCAGTACTTC. Translation: CASSPYRGRETQYF.

This clone was recorded a few times. The chain joins TRBV3-1 (or the pseudogene TRBV3-2) to TRBJ2-1; D call uncertain. The germline V gene has CDR1 LGHDT and CDR2 YNNKEL (reference sequence). The CDR3 extends over 10 amino acids. V was cut by 8 bases and J by 9 bases, with 8 bases left in between. This chain's CDR3 is CASGFPEQFF. The CDR3 DNA reads as TGTGCCAGCGGCTTTCCTGAGCAGTTCTTC.

The genes are TRBV4-1 and TRBJ2-7; D gene ambiguous. V dropped 0 bases and J dropped 3 bases, with 6 bases sitting between them. Germline V gene data show CDR1 as MGHRA and CDR2 as YSYEKL. The CDR3 is made up of 13 amino acids. CDR3 region: CASSQDQVYEQYF. As DNA, the CDR3 is TGCGCCAGCAGCCAAGACCAGGTCTACGAGCAGTACTTC.

This clone was detected only a few times. The chain is built from TRBV27 and TRBJ2-2; D uncertain. The CDR3 is made up of 16 amino acids. Trimming pared 2 bases from V and 0 bases from J, leaving 10 bases between. Germline-derived CDR1 and CDR2 are MNHEY and SMNVEV (reference sequence). CDR3 region: CASSLRLVPNTGELFF. CDR3 DNA sequence: TGTGCCAGCAGTTTACGGCTAGTACCGAACACCGGGGAGCTGTTTTTT.

The rearrangement links TRBV19 to TRBJ1-5; TRBD1 agrees at 7 bases. Germline values: CDR1 LNHDA, CDR2 SQIVND (reference sequence). This CDR3 region has 17 residues. Unmatched junction bases numbered 14, after V lost 7 bases and J lost 2 bases. The CDR3 DNA follows: TGTGCCAGTAAACCACAGACAGGGCCCGTTGGCAATCAGCCCCAGCATTTT. Translated: CASKPQTGPVGNQPQHF.

The genes are TRBV6-5 and TRBJ1-2; 7 bases are a match to TRBD1. Germline CDR1 reads MNHEY; CDR2 reads SVGAGI. The V gene end was trimmed by 11 bases and the J gene end by 4 bases; junction bases not matched to a gene: 10. The CDR3 is 13 residues long. Here the CDR3 DNA reads TGTGCCGCAATGGGGGACAGAACCTATGGCTACACCTTC. Translated: CAAMGDRTYGYTF.

The V call is TRBV29-1, the J call TRBJ2-7; perhaps TRBD1 as D (6 bases). The CDR3 sequence is 13 residues long. Per the germline V gene, CDR1 is SQVTM and CDR2 is ANQGSEA. Trimming removed 4 bases from V and 2 bases from J, with 12 bases in between. CDR3 in amino acids: CSVVSGTTYEQYF. In nucleotides, the CDR3 is TGCAGCGTTGTTTCCGGGACAACCTACGAGCAGTACTTC.

This sequence joins TRBV19 and TRBJ2-1; D possibly corresponds to TRBD1 (6 bases). Trimming shortened V by 3 bases and J by 9 bases, and 12 bases separated the two germline ends. The CDR3 totals 13 residues. Germline CDR1 reads LNHDA; CDR2 reads SQIVND (reference sequence). CDR3 in DNA: TGTGCCAGTAGTATCAAACAGGGATTTGAGCAGTTCTTC. It yields the protein CASSIKQGFEQFF.

The rearrangement uses TRBV7-9 and TRBJ2-3, with 9 bases matching TRBD2. The V and J ends lost 3 bases and 3 bases, in that order; junction bases with no gene match: 7. The CDR3 has 16 amino acids. CDR1 is SEHNR and CDR2 is FQNEAQ in the germline V gene (reference sequence). DNA of the CDR3: TGTGCCAGCAGCTTCTTGGCGGGGGGGCTAACAGATACGCAGTATTTT. It yields the protein CASSFLAGGLTDTQYF.

The rearrangement uses TRBV6-5 and TRBJ2-5, with a possible D match to TRBD1 (7 bases). Germline V gene lookup returns CDR1 MNHEY and CDR2 SVGAGI. Trimming shortened V by 6 bases and J by 1 base, and 12 bases separated the two germline ends. The CDR3 contains 14 residues. CDR3 DNA sequence: TGTGCCAGCAGCCAGGGGGGTACCCAAGAGACCCAGTACTTC. Protein: CASSQGGTQETQYF.

This chain connects TRBV9 to TRBJ1-1, with D hard to call. V lost 2 bases and J 0 bases, leaving 8 bases between the germline ends. The CDR3 consists of 14 residues. The germline V gene encodes CDR1 SGDLS and CDR2 YYNGEE. The CDR3, as DNA: TGTGCCAGCAGCGTTCAAGACATGAACACTGAAGCTTTCTTT. Translating gives CASSVQDMNTEAFF.

The chain recombines TRBV4-3 with TRBJ1-2; TRBD1 matches at 7 bases. The CDR3 is made up of 15 amino acids. J gave up 1 base and V 4 bases, and 6 bases lay outside the gene matches. Germline CDR1 is LGHNA and CDR2 is YSLEER. This CDR3 is CASSRGTDINYGYTF. The CDR3 coding sequence is TGCGCCAGCAGCCGAGGGACAGACATTAACTATGGCTACACCTTC.

The J gene is TRBJ2-3, the V gene TRBV6-5; TRBD1 matches at 7 bases. V trimming: 7 bases; J trimming: 2 bases; junction bases outside the gene matches: 6. From germline, CDR1 is MNHEY and CDR2 SVGAGI. This CDR3 has 14 amino acids. Here the CDR3 DNA reads TGTGCCAGCACCAGACAGGGCCCCACAGATACGCAGTATTTT. Its translation is CASTRQGPTDTQYF.

The chain carries TRBV19 and TRBJ1-1, with no clear D. V gave up 4 bases and J gave up 10 bases, with 13 bases separating them. The germline gives CDR1 LNHDA, CDR2 SQIVND (reference sequence). CDR3 length equals 12 residues. CDR3 protein: CASSTRTYPAFF. The CDR3 DNA reads as TGTGCCAGTAGTACACGCACCTACCCAGCTTTCTTT.

This CDR3 is CASSQGMSRGDTQYF. The CDR3 DNA sequence: TGTGCCAGCAGCCAAGGGATGTCCCGGGGGGATACGCAGTATTTT. This chain links TRBV3-1 (or the pseudogene TRBV3-2) with TRBJ2-3; a possible D gene is TRBD2 (6 bases). Germline V gives CDR1 LGHDT, CDR2 YNNKEL (reference sequence). The CDR3 runs 15 residues. The V end lost 1 base, the J end lost 6 bases, and 14 bases lay between the germline ends.

The CDR3 protein is CASSDRGTGELFF. CDR3 nucleotide sequence: TGTGCCAGCAGTGACAGGGGCACCGGGGAGCTGTTTTTT. The chain combines TRBV6-1 with TRBJ2-2; D perhaps matches TRBD1 (6 bases). V lost 3 bases and J lost 4, with 6 bases in between. Germline CDR1 is MNHNS and CDR2 is SASEGT. This CDR3 contains 13 residues.